This T cell receptor beta chain was sequenced in a study of CD8 T cells in ankylosing spondylitis. Construction of TCR beta libraries was performed using quantitative 5'-RACE with molecular barcodes. TCRdb re-analysed the 5' RACE reads in MiXCR, keeping a single row per CDR3 protein. In the table there are tens of thousands of distinct CDR3 sequences, 11% of which are singletons. The CDR3 is 17 residues long. With 2 bases removed from V and 0 bases from J, the gap between germline ends came to 15 bases. Germline values: CDR1 SGHDT, CDR2 YYEEEE. Study results and caveats: Ankylosing spondylitis blood appeared to be characterized by a TCR beta motif of roughly eight highly homologous variants. Matched ankylosing spondylitis synovial fluid reportedly showed significant enrichment of disease-linked clones.

This clonotype was recorded at least ten times. What it binds is unknown. The V gene is TRBV5-6, the J gene TRBJ2-1; D gene unclear. Source material: blood, either unsorted or a sorted T cell fraction (not recorded which). The TCR comes from a male donor with ankylosing spondylitis or in good health (not recorded which). The CDR3 sequence is CASSFPKGAGSYNEQFF. CDR3 coding DNA: TGTGCCAGCAGCTTTCCTAAAGGTGCCGGCTCCTACAATGAGCAGTTCTTC. Supplemented by reference TRBV5-6 and TRBJ2-1, the full variable domain reads DAGVTQSPTHLIKTRGQQVTLRCSPKSGHDTVSWYQQALGQGPQFIFQYYEEEERQRGNFPDRFSGHQFPNYSSELNVNALLLGDSALYLCASSFPKGAGSYNEQFFGPGTRLTVL.